This TCR beta chain was identified in a study of shared clonotypes between healthy human individuals. Selected positively for CCR7 and CD45RO-negative, naive CD8 cells excluded terminally differentiated effector memory CD45RA+ cells. This clone has more than one count but fewer than ten. Produced via immunoSEQ multiplex PCR; TCRdb's table is partial and in-frame only. This sample has about 2.2 million clones; 85% to 95% occur once, and the top ten carry roughly 1.7%. Sequences were obtained from naive CD8+ T cells from PBMCs. The receptor's source is a man between 18 and 35 years old in good health. Some clones in this sample may be carry-over from other donors' samples.

The CDR3 here is CASSLAIWTEAFF. The CDR3 DNA reads TGTGCCAGCAGTTTAGCGATCTGGACTGAAGCTTTCTTT. J is TRBJ1-1 and V is TRBV27; D not certain. The germline V gene encodes CDR1 MNHEY and CDR2 SMNVEV (reference sequence). This CDR3 comprises 13 residues. With 2 bases removed from V and 5 bases from J, the gap between germline ends came to 9 bases.